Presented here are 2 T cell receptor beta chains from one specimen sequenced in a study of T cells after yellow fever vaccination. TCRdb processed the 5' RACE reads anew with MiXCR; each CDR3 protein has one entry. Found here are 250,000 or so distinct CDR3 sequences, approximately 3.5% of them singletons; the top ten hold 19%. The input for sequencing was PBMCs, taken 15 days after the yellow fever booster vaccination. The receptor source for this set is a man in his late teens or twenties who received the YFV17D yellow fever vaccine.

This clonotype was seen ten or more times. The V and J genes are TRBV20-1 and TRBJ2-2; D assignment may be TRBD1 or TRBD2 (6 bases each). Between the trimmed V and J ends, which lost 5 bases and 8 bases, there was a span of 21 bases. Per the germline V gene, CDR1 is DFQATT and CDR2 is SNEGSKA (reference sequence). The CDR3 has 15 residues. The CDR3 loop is CSARQGTPAGGELFF. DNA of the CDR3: TGCAGTGCTCGTCAGGGGACTCCCGCCGGGGGGGAGCTGTTTTTT.

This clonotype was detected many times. Here the CDR3 reads CASSSSGTATDTQYF. CDR3 DNA sequence: TGCGCCAGCAGTTCCTCCGGGACAGCCACAGATACGCAGTATTTT. This chain uses TRBV5-1 with TRBJ2-3, with 7 bases fitting TRBD1. The J segment lost 2 bases and the V segment lost 5 bases, leaving 8 bases of the junction unmatched. This CDR3 comprises 15 residues. Germline assignment: CDR1 SGHRS and CDR2 YFSETQ.